A single sample is the source of the 14 T cell receptor beta chains below, sequenced in a study of blood T cell repertoires in COVID-19. Using immunoSEQ multiplex PCR, the repertoire was profiled, and TCRdb retains in-frame clones only, with some absent. This sample carries 180,000 or so clones, about 85% of them seen once, and the ten largest clones take 6.5% to 9%. The specimen sequenced was peripheral blood. The origin of the receptors is a woman aged 55-70 years with acute or convalescent COVID-19.

This clone has only one observation. V is TRBV3-1 (or the pseudogene TRBV3-2) and J is TRBJ2-1, with TRBD2 as a possible D gene (6 bases). The CDR3 runs 14 residues. CDR1 and CDR2 from the germline V gene are LGHDT and YNNKEL (reference sequence). V shed 5 bases and J shed 7 bases, with 15 bases lying between them. The CDR3 nucleotides read TGTGCCAGCAGCTCTCTCGGGGGACCGAATGAGCAGTTCTTC. It codes for CASSSLGGPNEQFF.

The chain couples TRBV6-5 to TRBJ1-1; D gene ambiguous. Germline CDR1 and CDR2: MNHEY and SVGAGI. This CDR3 region has 14 residues. V gave up 8 bases and J gave up 2 bases, with 15 bases separating them. For the CDR3, the DNA is TGTGCCAGCGAGAGGGTATTACTTAACACTGAAGCTTTCTTT. It codes for CASERVLLNTEAFF.

The chain joins TRBV5-1 to TRBJ1-4, with 7 bases aligning to TRBD1. Germline V gene lookup returns CDR1 SGHRS and CDR2 YFSETQ. V dropped 0 bases and J dropped 5; count of bases not matched to a gene: 4. The length of the CDR3 is 15 residues. The CDR3 nucleotides read TGCGCCAGCAGCTTGGCGGGACAGTTAAATGAAAAACTGTTTTTT. It codes for CASSLAGQLNEKLFF.

Notes on this clone: Additional DNA sequences in this sample encode the identical CDR3. The chain recombines TRBV9 with TRBJ1-3; TRBD1 is a possible D gene (5 bases). This CDR3 comprises 16 residues. V lost 0 bases and J lost 0, with 10 bases in between. Looked up from germline, CDR1 is SGDLS and CDR2 is YYNGEE. CDR3 residues: CASSVGGRNSGNTIYF. The CDR3 region has the DNA TGTGCCAGCAGCGTAGGGGGCCGAAACTCTGGAAACACCATATATTTT.

The rearrangement links TRBV10-2 to TRBJ2-1; 7 positions agree with TRBD1. This CDR3 has 14 residues. The V and J ends lost 6 bases and 12 bases, in that order; junction bases with no gene match: 14. Germline loops: CDR1 WSHSY, CDR2 SAAADI. The CDR3 DNA follows: TGCGCCAGCAGGAACAAACAGGGGTACGGGGTGCAGTTCTTC. It encodes CASRNKQGYGVQFF.

Regarding this clone: The junction and the germline gene differ at one end; a read error may be behind it. The genes are TRBV19 and TRBJ1-1; D uncertain. CDR1 is LNHDA, CDR2 SQIVND, per germline (reference sequence). There are 11 residues in the CDR3. CDR3 amino acids: CASSIRFTRSF. The DNA of the CDR3 is TGTGCCAGTAGTATACGGTTCACCCGGAGCTTT.

The chain recombines TRBV27 with TRBJ2-7; 7 nucleotides agree with TRBD2. Per germline, CDR1 MNHEY and CDR2 SMNVEV (reference sequence). The CDR3 runs to 15 residues. After removal of 5 bases from V and 4 bases from J, the junction contained 11 bases not matched to a gene. The CDR3 DNA reads as TGTGCCAGCAGTATCTACTGGGGGGGTAGGTACGAGCAGTACTTC. The encoded protein is CASSIYWGGRYEQYF.

The chain employs TRBV19 and TRBJ1-2; TRBD1 aligns across 10 bases. The V and J ends lost 7 bases and 1 base, in that order; junction bases with no gene match: 6. The CDR3 extends over 15 amino acids. The germline V gene has CDR1 LNHDA and CDR2 SQIVND (reference sequence). The CDR3 sequence is CASKGTGDINYGYTF. For the CDR3, the DNA is TGTGCCAGTAAGGGGACAGGGGATATTAACTATGGCTACACCTTC.

The chain employs TRBV28 and TRBJ2-1, with 9 bases lining up with TRBD2. Germline V gene data show CDR1 as MDHEN and CDR2 as SYDVKM. The length of the CDR3 is 15 residues. V trimming: 5 bases; J trimming: 9 bases; junction bases outside the gene matches: 11. CDR3 in DNA: TGTGCCAGCAGTAGCGGCGGGGGGGGCCGCGTTGAGCAGTTCTTC. It yields the protein CASSSGGGGRVEQFF.

The rearrangement links TRBV3-1 (or the pseudogene TRBV3-2) to TRBJ1-2, with 9 bases identical to TRBD1. Trimming cost V 7 bases and J 7 bases; bases outside gene matches: 7. The CDR3 is 13 amino acids. The germline V gene has CDR1 LGHDT and CDR2 YNNKEL (reference sequence). The CDR3 region is CASNGDRDGGYTF. CDR3 coding DNA: TGTGCCAGCAATGGGGACAGGGACGGTGGCTACACCTTC.

The CDR3 region is CASTARGINEKLFF. The CDR3 nucleotides are TGTGCCAGTACCGCCAGGGGTATAAATGAAAAACTGTTTTTT. The chain uses TRBV19 and TRBJ1-4; tentative D call: TRBD1 (6 bases). The CDR3 loop spans 14 amino acids. With 7 bases removed from V and 5 bases from J, the gap between germline ends came to 14 bases. Per the germline V gene, CDR1 is LNHDA and CDR2 is SQIVND (reference sequence).

The gene calls are TRBV28 and TRBJ1-3; TRBD1 aligns across 9 bases. Looked up from germline, CDR1 is MDHEN and CDR2 is SYDVKM. The length of the CDR3 is 17 residues. J lost 2 bases, V lost 2 bases, and 7 bases had no gene match. CDR3 nucleotides: TGTGCCAGCAGTTTAGGGGGACAGGGACTCACTGGAAACACCATATATTTT. Amino acids: CASSLGGQGLTGNTIYF.

The chain employs TRBV21-1 and TRBJ1-3; the table gives TRBD1 as D, unverified against the DNA. TRBV21-1 is reported as a pseudogene. The CDR3 extends over 17 amino acids. The CDR3 is CASSKAGDRTSGNTIYF. CDR3 bases: TGTGCCAGCAGCAAAGCCGGGGACAGAACTTCTGGAAACACCATATATTTT.

The genes are TRBV27 and TRBJ2-3, with D possibly matching TRBD2 (6 bases). This CDR3 has 12 amino acids. Germline V CDR1 and CDR2: MNHEY, SMNVEV (reference sequence). V lost 6 bases and J lost 5, with 9 bases in between. The CDR3 bases are TGTGCCAGCAGGCGGGGAGAAGATACGCAGTATTTT. Residues: CASRRGEDTQYF.